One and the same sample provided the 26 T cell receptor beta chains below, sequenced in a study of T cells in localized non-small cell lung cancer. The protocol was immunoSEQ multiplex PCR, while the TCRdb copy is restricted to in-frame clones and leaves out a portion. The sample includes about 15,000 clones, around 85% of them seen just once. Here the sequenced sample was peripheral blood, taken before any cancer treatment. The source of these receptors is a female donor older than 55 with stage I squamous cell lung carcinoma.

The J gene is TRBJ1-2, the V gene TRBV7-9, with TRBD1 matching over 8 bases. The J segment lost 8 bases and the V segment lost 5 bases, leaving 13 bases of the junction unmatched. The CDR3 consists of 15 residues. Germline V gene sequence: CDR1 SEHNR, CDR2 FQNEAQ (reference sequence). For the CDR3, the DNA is TGTGCCAGCAGCCTAATTATGGCAGGGGGCGAGGGCTACACCTTC. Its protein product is CASSLIMAGGEGYTF. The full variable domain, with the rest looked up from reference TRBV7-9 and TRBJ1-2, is DTGVSQNPRHKITKRGQNVTFRCDPISEHNRLYWYRQTLGQGPEFLTYFQNEAQLEKSRLLSDRFSAERPKGSFSTLEIQRTEQGDSAMYLCASSLIMAGGEGYTFGSGTRLTVV.

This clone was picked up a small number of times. CDR3 DNA: TGTGCCAGCAGTGCACAGGCTCTCATTAACTATGGCTACACCTTC. It translates to CASSAQALINYGYTF. The rearrangement uses TRBV2 and TRBJ1-2; D may be TRBD1 (5 bases). CDR3 size: 15 residues. Looked up from germline, CDR1 is SNHLY and CDR2 is FYNNEI. Trimming left V 4 bases short and J 1 base short, with 13 bases between.

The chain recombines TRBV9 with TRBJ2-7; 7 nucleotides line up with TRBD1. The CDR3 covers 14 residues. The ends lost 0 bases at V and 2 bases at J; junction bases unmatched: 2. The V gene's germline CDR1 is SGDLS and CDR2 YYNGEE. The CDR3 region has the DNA TGTGCCAGCAGCGTAGCCCAGGGGGCCTACGAGCAGTACTTC. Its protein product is CASSVAQGAYEQYF.

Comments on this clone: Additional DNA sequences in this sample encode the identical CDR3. DNA for the CDR3: TGTGCCAGCAGCTTCGGGTCCAGACTAGCGGGAGGGGAGACCCAGTACTTC. This gives the protein CASSFGSRLAGGETQYF. The chain joins TRBV5-8 to TRBJ2-5; 14 bases are shared with TRBD2. J gave up 5 bases and V 2 bases, and 8 bases lay outside the gene matches. Germline loops: CDR1 SGHTS, CDR2 YDEGEE. CDR3 length: 17 amino acids.

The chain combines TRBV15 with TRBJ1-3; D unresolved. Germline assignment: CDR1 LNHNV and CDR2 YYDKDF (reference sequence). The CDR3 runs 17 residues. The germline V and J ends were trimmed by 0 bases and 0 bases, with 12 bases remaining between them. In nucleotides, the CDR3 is TGTGCCACCAGCAGAGATCAGGTGGAAACCTCTGGAAACACCATATATTTT. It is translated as CATSRDQVETSGNTIYF.

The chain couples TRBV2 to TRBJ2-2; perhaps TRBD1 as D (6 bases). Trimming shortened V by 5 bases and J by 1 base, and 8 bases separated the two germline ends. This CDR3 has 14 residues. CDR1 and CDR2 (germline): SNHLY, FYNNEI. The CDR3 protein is CASSYRVNTGELFF. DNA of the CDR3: TGTGCCAGCAGTTACAGGGTGAACACCGGGGAGCTGTTTTTT.

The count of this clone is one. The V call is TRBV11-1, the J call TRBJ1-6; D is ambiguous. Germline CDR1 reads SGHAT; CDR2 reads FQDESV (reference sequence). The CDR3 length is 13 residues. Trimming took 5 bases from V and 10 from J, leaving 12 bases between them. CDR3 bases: TGTGCCAGCAGCGGTGGTAGGGCGTCACCCCTCCACTTT. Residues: CASSGGRASPLHF.

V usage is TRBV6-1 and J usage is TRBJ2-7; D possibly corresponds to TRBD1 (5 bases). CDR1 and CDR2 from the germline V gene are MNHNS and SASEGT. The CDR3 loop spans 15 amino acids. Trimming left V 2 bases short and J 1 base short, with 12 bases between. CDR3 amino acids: CASSERGLSSYEQYF. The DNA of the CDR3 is TGTGCCAGCAGTGAAAGGGGATTAAGTTCCTACGAGCAGTACTTC.

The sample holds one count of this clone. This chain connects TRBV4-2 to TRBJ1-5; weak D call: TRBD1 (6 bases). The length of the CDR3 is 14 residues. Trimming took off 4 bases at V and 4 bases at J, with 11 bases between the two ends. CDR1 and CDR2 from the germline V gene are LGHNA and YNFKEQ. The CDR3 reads CASSRGGKNQPQHF. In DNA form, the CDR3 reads TGTGCCAGCAGCCGAGGGGGGAAAAATCAGCCCCAGCATTTT.

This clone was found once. The CDR3 nucleotides are TGTGCCAGCAGCATGGGGACGGTAGACAATGAGCAGTTCTTC. The encoded protein is CASSMGTVDNEQFF. The V and J genes are TRBV11-3 and TRBJ2-1; D might be TRBD1 or TRBD2, each matching 5 bases. Germline-derived CDR1 and CDR2 are SGHNT and YENEEA. The CDR3 is 14 amino acids. The V and J ends lost 5 bases and 5 bases respectively, with 13 bases between them.

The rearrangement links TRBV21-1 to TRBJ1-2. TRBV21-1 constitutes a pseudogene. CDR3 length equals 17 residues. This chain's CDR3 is CASSSGKQRGGCYGYTF. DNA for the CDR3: TGTGCCAGCAGCTCTGGAAAGCAGAGAGGGGGGTGCTATGGCTACACCTTC.

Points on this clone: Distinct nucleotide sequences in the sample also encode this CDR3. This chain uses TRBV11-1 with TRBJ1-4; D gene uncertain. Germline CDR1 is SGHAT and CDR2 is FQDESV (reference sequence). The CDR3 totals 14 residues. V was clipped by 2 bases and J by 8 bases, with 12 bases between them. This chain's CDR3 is CASSLRREDEKLFF. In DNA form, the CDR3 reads TGTGCCAGCAGCTTAAGGAGGGAGGACGAAAAACTGTTTTTT.

The CDR3 protein is CASFSRGRGYGYTF. The DNA for the CDR3 is TGTGCCAGTTTCTCGAGGGGGCGCGGCTATGGCTACACCTTC. This chain links TRBV19 with TRBJ1-2, with 7 bases fitting TRBD1. This CDR3 comprises 14 residues. CDR1 LNHDA and CDR2 SQIVND come from the germline V gene (reference sequence). The junction had 10 bases not matched to a gene; V was cut back by 8 bases and J by 4 bases.

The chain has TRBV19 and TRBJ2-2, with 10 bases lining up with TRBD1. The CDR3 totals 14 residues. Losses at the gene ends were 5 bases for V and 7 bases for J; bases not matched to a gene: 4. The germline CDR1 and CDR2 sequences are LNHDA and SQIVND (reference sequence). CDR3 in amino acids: CASSPTGGLGELFF. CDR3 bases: TGTGCCAGTAGTCCGACAGGGGGCCTCGGGGAGCTGTTTTTT.

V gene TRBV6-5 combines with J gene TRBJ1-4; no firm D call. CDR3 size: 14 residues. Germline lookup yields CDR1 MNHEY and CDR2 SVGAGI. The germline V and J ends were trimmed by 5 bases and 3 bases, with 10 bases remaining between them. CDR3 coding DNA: TGTGCCAGCAGTCCCTGGAAATCTAATGAAAAACTGTTTTTT. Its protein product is CASSPWKSNEKLFF.

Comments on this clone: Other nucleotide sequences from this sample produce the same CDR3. The CDR3: CASSVRGEGTTEAFF. The CDR3 DNA follows: TGTGCCAGTAGTGTCAGGGGAGAGGGGACCACTGAAGCTTTCTTT. The chain is built from TRBV19 and TRBJ1-1; D perhaps matches TRBD1 (6 bases). Trimming removed 5 bases from V and 4 bases from J, with 17 bases in between. The CDR3 extends over 15 amino acids. Germline V gene lookup returns CDR1 LNHDA and CDR2 SQIVND (reference sequence). Full variable domain (outside the CDR3, taken from reference TRBV19 and TRBJ1-1): DGGITQSPKYLFRKEGQNVTLSCEQNLNHDAMYWYRQDPGQGLRLIYYSQIVNDFQKGDIAEGYSVSREKKESFPLTVTSAQKNPTAFYLCASSVRGEGTTEAFFGQGTRLTVV.

The CDR3 here is CASSLKGARYGYTF. CDR3 in DNA: TGTGCCAGCAGCTTGAAGGGGGCGAGATATGGCTACACCTTC. The chain joins TRBV5-6 to TRBJ1-2; 7 bases line up with TRBD1. The CDR3 has 14 amino acids. CDR1 is SGHDT, CDR2 YYEEEE, per germline. V was pared by 1 base and J by 5 bases, with 5 bases of the junction left unmatched.

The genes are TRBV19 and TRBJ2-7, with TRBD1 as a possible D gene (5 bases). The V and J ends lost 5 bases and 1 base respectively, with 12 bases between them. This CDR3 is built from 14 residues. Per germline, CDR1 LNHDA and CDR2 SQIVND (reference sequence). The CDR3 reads CASSAARASYEQYF. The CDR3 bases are TGTGCCAGTAGTGCGGCCAGGGCATCCTACGAGCAGTACTTC.

CDR3 protein: CASSLAGIYTGELFF. The DNA for the CDR3 is TGTGCCAGCAGCTTAGCGGGGATTTACACCGGGGAGCTGTTTTTT. V is TRBV7-8 and J is TRBJ2-2; D gene unclear. Trimming left V 0 bases short and J 3 bases short, with 8 bases between. The CDR3 sequence is 15 residues long. Germline CDR1 and CDR2: SGHVS and FQNEAQ.

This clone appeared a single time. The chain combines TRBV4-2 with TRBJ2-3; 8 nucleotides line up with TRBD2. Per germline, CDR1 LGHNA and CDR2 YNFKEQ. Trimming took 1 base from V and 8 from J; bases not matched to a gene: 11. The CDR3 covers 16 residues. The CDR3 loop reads CASSQGRGTSQLTQYF. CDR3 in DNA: TGTGCCAGCAGCCAAGGGCGAGGGACTAGTCAACTTACGCAGTATTTT.

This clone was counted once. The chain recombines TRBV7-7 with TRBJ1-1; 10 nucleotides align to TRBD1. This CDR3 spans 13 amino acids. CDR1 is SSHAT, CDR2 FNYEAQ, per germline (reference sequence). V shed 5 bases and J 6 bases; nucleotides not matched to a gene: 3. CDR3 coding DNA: TGTGCCAGCAGCCCCGGGACAGGGGCTGAAGCTTTCTTT. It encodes CASSPGTGAEAFF.

The CDR3 sequence: CSVARLAGYTDTQYF. The CDR3 bases are TGCAGCGTTGCCCGGCTAGCGGGATACACAGATACGCAGTATTTT. The chain uses TRBV29-1 and TRBJ2-3, with 9 nucleotides matching TRBD2. The germline gives CDR1 SQVTM, CDR2 ANQGSEA. There are 15 residues in the CDR3. V was clipped by 4 bases and J by 2 bases; unmatched bases: 7.

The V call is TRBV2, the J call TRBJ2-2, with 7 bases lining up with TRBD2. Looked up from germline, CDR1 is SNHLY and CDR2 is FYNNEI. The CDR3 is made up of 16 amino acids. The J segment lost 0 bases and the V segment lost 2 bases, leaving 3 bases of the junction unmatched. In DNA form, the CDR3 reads TGTGCCAGCAGTGAACTAGCGGTAACGAACACCGGGGAGCTGTTTTTT. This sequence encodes CASSELAVTNTGELFF.

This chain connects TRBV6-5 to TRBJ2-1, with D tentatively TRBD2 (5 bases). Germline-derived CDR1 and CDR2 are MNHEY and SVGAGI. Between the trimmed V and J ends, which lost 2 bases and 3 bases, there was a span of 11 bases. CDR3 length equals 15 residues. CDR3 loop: CASSYRGPGYNEQFF. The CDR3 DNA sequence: TGTGCCAGCAGTTACCGGGGTCCGGGCTACAATGAGCAGTTCTTC.

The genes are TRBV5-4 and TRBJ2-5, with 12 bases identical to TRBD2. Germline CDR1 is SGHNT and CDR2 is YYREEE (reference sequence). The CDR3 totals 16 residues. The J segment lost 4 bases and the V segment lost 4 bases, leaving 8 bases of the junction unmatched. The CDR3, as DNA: TGTGCCAGCAGCGACACGACTAGCGGGAGACGAGAGACCCAGTACTTC. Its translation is CASSDTTSGRRETQYF.

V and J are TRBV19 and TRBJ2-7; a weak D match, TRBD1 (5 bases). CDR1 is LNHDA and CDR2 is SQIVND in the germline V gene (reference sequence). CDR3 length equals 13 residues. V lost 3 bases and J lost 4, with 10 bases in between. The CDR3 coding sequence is TGTGCCAGTAGTATCAGGGCCCAATACGAGCAGTACTTC. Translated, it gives CASSIRAQYEQYF.